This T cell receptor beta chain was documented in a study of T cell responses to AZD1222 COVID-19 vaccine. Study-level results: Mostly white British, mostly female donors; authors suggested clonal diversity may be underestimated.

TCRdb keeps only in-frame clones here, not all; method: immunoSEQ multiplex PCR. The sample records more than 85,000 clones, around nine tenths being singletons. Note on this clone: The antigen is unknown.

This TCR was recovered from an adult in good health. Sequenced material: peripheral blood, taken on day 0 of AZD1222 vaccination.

CDR3 residues: CASSLRGGLNEQFF. CDR3 sequence (DNA): TGTGCCAGCAGTTTGCGGGGGGGCCTGAATGAGCAGTTCTTC. The chain uses TRBV27 and TRBJ2-1; 9 bases agree with TRBD2. Per germline, CDR1 MNHEY and CDR2 SMNVEV (reference sequence). With V trimmed by 3 bases and J by 7 bases, 4 bases remained unmatched. The CDR3 contains 14 residues.